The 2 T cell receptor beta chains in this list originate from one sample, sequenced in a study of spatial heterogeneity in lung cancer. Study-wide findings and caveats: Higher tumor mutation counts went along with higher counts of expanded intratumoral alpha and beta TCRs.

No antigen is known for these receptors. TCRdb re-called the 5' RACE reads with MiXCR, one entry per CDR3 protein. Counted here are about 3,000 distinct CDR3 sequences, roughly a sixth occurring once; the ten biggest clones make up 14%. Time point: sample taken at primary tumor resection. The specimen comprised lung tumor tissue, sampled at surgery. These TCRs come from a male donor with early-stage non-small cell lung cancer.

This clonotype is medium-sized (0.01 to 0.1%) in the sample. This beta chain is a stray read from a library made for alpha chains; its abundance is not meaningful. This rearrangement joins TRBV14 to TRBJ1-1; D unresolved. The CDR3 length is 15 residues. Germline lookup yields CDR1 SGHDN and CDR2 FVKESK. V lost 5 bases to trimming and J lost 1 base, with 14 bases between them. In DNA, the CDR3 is TGTGCCAGCAGCAAACTCGAAGCCAAGAACACTGAAGCTTTCTTT. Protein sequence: CASSKLEAKNTEAFF.

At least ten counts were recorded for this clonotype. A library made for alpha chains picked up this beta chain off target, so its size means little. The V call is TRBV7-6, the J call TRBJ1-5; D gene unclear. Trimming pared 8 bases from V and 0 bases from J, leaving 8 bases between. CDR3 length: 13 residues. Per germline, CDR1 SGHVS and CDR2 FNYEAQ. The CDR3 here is CASEINSNQPQHF. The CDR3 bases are TGTGCCAGCGAGATTAATAGCAATCAGCCCCAGCATTTT.